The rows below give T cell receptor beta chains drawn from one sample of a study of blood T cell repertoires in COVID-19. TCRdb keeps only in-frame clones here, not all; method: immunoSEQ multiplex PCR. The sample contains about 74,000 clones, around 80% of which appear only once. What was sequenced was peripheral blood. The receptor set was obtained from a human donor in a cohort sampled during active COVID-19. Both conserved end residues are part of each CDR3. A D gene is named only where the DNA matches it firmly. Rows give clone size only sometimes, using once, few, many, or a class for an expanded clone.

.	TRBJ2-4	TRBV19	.	CASSIGRGKDIQYF	TGTGCCAGTAGTATCGGCAGGGGAAAGGACATTCAGTACTTC
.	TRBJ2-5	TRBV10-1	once	CAIGLWETQYF	TGCGCCATCGGACTATGGGAGACCCAGTACTTC
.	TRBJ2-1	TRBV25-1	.	CASSEYVDNEQFF	TGTGCCAGCAGTGAATATGTAGACAATGAGCAGTTCTTC
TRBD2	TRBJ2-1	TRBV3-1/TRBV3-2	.	CASSQDPGGAGEQFF	TGTGCCAGCAGCCAAGATCCCGGGGGGGCAGGAGAGCAGTTCTTC
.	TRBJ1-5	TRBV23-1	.	CASKRLSEDWYSNQPQHF	TGCGCCAGCAAGAGGTTGTCCGAGGACTGGTATAGCAATCAGCCCCAGCATTTT
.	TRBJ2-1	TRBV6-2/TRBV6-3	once	CASSLQGMGQFF	TGTGCCAGCAGCCTACAGGGAATGGGGCAGTTCTTC
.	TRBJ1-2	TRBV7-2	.	CASSLNRVQYGYTF	TGTGCCAGCAGCTTAAACAGGGTCCAGTATGGCTACACCTTC
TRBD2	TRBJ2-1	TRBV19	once	CASSFWDVGGNEQFF	TGTGCCAGTAGTTTCTGGGACGTGGGAGGGAATGAGCAGTTCTTC
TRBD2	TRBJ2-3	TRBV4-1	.	CASRHSGSSDTQYF	TGCGCCAGCAGGCATAGCGGGAGTTCAGATACGCAGTATTTT
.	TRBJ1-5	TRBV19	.	CASSITGSNQPQHF	TGTGCCAGTAGTATAACAGGCAGCAATCAGCCCCAGCATTTT
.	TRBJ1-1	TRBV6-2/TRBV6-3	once	CASSYSMRDPQAFF	TGTGCCAGCAGTTACTCGATGCGGGACCCTCAAGCTTTCTTT
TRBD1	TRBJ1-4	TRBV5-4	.	CASTTGGAGEKLFF	TGTGCCAGCACAACAGGGGGCGCCGGTGAAAAACTGTTTTTT
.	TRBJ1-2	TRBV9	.	CASSIGVTDYGYTF	TGTGCCAGCAGCATCGGAGTAACCGACTATGGCTACACCTTC
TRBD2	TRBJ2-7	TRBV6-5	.	CASKTSGEEYEQYF	TGTGCCTCCAAGACTAGCGGGGAGGAATACGAGCAGTACTTC
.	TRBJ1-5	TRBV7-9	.	CASSSQGGPQHF	TGTGCCAGCAGTTCCCAGGGTGGGCCCCAGCATTTT
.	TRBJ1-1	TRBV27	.	CASSFVRGVTEAFF	TGTGCCAGCAGTTTCGTCAGGGGTGTCACTGAAGCTTTCTTT
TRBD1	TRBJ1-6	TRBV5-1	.	CASRTQGNNSPLHF	TGCGCCAGCAGAACACAGGGGAATAATTCACCCCTCCACTTT
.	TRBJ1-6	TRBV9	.	CASSVAGYNSPLHF	TGTGCCAGCAGCGTAGCCGGCTATAATTCACCCCTCCACTTT
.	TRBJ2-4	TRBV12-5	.	CASGLGQPGAKNIQYF	TGTGCTAGTGGCCTCGGACAACCTGGAGCCAAAAACATTCAGTACTTC
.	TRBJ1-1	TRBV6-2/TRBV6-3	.	CASSYKSGLNTEAFF	TGTGCCAGCAGTTACAAATCAGGGCTGAACACTGAAGCTTTCTTT
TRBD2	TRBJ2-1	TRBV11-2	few	CASSLTSGGAWQFF	TGTGCCAGCAGCCTGACTAGCGGGGGGGCCTGGCAGTTCTTC
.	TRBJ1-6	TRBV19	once	CASSIGAGFNSPLHF	TGTGCCAGTAGTATTGGGGCAGGGTTTAATTCACCCCTCCACTTT
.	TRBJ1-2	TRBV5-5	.	CASSHSGGDYGYTF	TGTGCCAGCAGCCACTCGGGGGGTGACTATGGCTACACCTTC
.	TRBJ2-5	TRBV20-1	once	CSARGSETQYF	TGCAGTGCTAGAGGGAGTGAGACCCAGTACTTC
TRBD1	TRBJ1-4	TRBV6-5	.	CASSWDRENEKLFF	TGTGCCAGCAGTTGGGACAGGGAGAATGAAAAACTGTTTTTT
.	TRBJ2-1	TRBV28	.	CASFLNGQYNEQFF	TGTGCCAGCTTCCTTAATGGCCAGTACAATGAGCAGTTCTTC
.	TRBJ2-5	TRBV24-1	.	CATSVLGETQYF	TGTGCCACCAGTGTTCTAGGCGAGACCCAGTACTTC
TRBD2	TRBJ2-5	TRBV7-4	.	CASSSRLAGVETQYF	TGTGCCAGCAGCTCCAGACTAGCGGGGGTTGAGACCCAGTACTTC
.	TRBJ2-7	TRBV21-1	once	CASSKAGTGEISEQYF	TGTGCCAGCAGCAAAGCGGGGACAGGGGAGATCTCCGAGCAGTACTTC
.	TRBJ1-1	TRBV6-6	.	CASSYLGGLVNTEAFF	TGTGCCAGCAGTTACCTGGGAGGATTAGTGAACACTGAAGCTTTCTTT
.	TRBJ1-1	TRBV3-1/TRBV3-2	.	CASSPKETYFINSAFF	TGTGCCAGCAGCCCAAAAGAGACTTATTTTATAAACTCGGCTTTCTTT
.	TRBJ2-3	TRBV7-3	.	CASSLMRTGLGTDTQYF	TGTGCCAGCAGTCTTATGAGAACAGGGTTAGGCACAGATACGCAGTATTTT
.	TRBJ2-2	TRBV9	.	CASSVNPLGGGPATGELFF	TGTGCCAGCAGCGTGAACCCCTTGGGGGGAGGCCCTGCCACCGGGGAGCTGTTTTTT
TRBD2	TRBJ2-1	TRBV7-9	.	CASSLGSGRAYNEQFF	TGTGCCAGCAGCTTAGGAAGCGGGAGGGCCTACAATGAGCAGTTCTTC
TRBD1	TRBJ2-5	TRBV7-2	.	CASSPRDRSLGAQYF	TGTGCCAGCAGTCCCCGGGACAGGTCCCTGGGGGCCCAGTACTTC
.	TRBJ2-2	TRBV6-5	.	CASRLDYANTGELFF	TGTGCCAGCAGACTCGACTACGCGAACACCGGGGAGCTGTTTTTT
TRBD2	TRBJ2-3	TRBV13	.	CASSHGLAGEYTQYF	TGTGCCAGCAGCCACGGCCTAGCGGGAGAATATACGCAGTATTTT
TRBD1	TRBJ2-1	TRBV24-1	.	CATSGDRYYSEQFF	TGTGCCACCAGTGGGGACAGGTACTACAGTGAGCAGTTCTTC
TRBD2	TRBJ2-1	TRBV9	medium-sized	CASNPTGTSGGNEQFF	TGTGCCAGCAACCCAACCGGGACTAGCGGGGGGAATGAGCAGTTCTTC
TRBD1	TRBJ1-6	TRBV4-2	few	CASSQDRTGRNSPLHF	TGTGCCAGCAGCCAAGACAGGACAGGGAGGAATTCACCCCTCCACTTT
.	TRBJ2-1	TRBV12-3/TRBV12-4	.	CASSANGAGEQFF	TGTGCCAGCAGTGCTAACGGAGCGGGCGAGCAGTTCTTC